This T cell receptor (beta chain) was retrieved from a study of control samples from healthy donors and cancer patients. The J segment lost 1 base and the V segment lost 3 bases, leaving 9 bases of the junction unmatched. This CDR3 spans 17 amino acids. The germline V gene has CDR1 SEHNR and CDR2 FQNEAQ (reference sequence). Clones were sequenced by immunoSEQ multiplex PCR, and TCRdb holds only the in-frame ones, with some missing. The sample contains 150,000 to 200,000 clones, roughly nine tenths of which appear only once. The TCR originated in a woman aged 30 to 39 in good health. The specimen sequenced was blood. The chain carries TRBV7-9 and TRBJ1-1; 9 nucleotides match TRBD1. CDR3 bases: TGTGCCAGCAGCTTGGACAGGGGTGGATGGGCGAACACTGAAGCTTTCTTT. Translation: CASSLDRGGWANTEAFF.